A single sample is the source of the 8 T cell receptor beta chains below, sequenced in a study of response to subunit inactivated influenza vaccine. A single record per CDR3 protein comes from TCRdb applying MiXCR to the RT-PCR reads. The sample records around 580,000 distinct CDR3 sequences, approximately 15% being singletons. The sample consisted of PBMCs from blood, taken 11 to 12 days after vaccination. The receptors were gathered from a man aged 45-60 years who received an inactivated influenza vaccine.

V and J are TRBV7-8 and TRBJ2-3; TRBD2 matches at 10 bases. V trimming: 2 bases; J trimming: 12 bases; junction bases outside the gene matches: 5. Germline V gene sequence: CDR1 SGHVS, CDR2 FQNEAQ. The CDR3 has 13 residues. The CDR3: CASSLPSGGVQYF. The CDR3 nucleotides are TGTGCCAGCAGCTTACCTAGCGGGGGAGTACAGTATTTT.

The V gene is TRBV7-2, the J gene TRBJ2-4; D unresolved. The germline gives CDR1 SGHTA, CDR2 FQGNSA. Trimming pared 1 base from V and 8 bases from J, leaving 6 bases between. The CDR3 is 12 residues long. CDR3 sequence (DNA): TGTGCCAGCAGCTTAGTAACGGACATTCAGTACTTC. Translation: CASSLVTDIQYF.

The CDR3 DNA is TGCAGTGCTAGAGATCTAATGGGGGGACAGGGGAGGTATGGCTACACCTTC. Its protein is CSARDLMGGQGRYGYTF. This chain links TRBV20-1 with TRBJ1-2; 10 bases map to TRBD1. CDR1 is DFQATT, CDR2 SNEGSKA, per germline (reference sequence). V was pared by 0 bases and J by 5 bases, with 12 bases of the junction left unmatched. This CDR3 is built from 17 residues.

The rearrangement joins TRBV6-2 or TRBV6-3 to TRBJ1-2; a weak D match, TRBD1 (5 bases). The CDR3 covers 15 residues. Germline assignment: CDR1 MNHEY and CDR2 SVGEGT. Trimming pared 7 bases from V and 1 base from J, leaving 16 bases between. CDR3 DNA: TGTGCCAGCAAGGGAACAGGCATCGTTAACTATGGCTACACCTTC. Translating gives CASKGTGIVNYGYTF.

This sequence joins TRBV28 and TRBJ2-1; 12 positions match TRBD2. Trimming cost V 6 bases and J 2 bases; bases outside gene matches: 11. In germline, CDR1 is MDHEN, CDR2 SYDVKM. The length of the CDR3 is 18 residues. This CDR3 is CASRIPGLAGQTYNEQFF. The DNA of the CDR3 is TGTGCCAGCAGGATTCCGGGACTAGCGGGTCAAACCTACAATGAGCAGTTCTTC.

CDR3 amino acids: CASSRPPGLANTDTQYF. In nucleotides, the CDR3 is TGTGCCAGCAGTCGACCCCCGGGACTAGCGAACACAGATACGCAGTATTTT. This chain joins TRBV12-3 or TRBV12-4 and TRBJ2-3; 10 bases match TRBD2. V lost 5 bases to trimming and J lost 2 bases; unmatched junction nucleotides: 10. CDR3 length: 17 amino acids.

This clonotype was detected many times. J is TRBJ2-2 and V is TRBV18; 9 positions agree with TRBD1. From germline, CDR1 is KGHSH and CDR2 LQKENI. Trimming removed 9 bases from V and 5 bases from J; junction bases left unmatched: 13. The CDR3 runs to 16 residues. CDR3 in DNA: TGTGCCAGTTCGCCTACAGGGGGCGCGAGGACCGGGGAGCTGTTTTTT. This translates into CASSPTGGARTGELFF.

The DNA of the CDR3 is TGTGCCAGCAGTTTCTGGACCAAAGTAAAGGGGAACTATGGCTACACCTTC. Translating it yields CASSFWTKVKGNYGYTF. The chain has TRBV27 and TRBJ1-2, with D possibly being TRBD1 (5 bases). CDR3 length equals 17 residues. Trimming took off 3 bases at V and 2 bases at J, with 19 bases between the two ends. Germline V gives CDR1 MNHEY, CDR2 SMNVEV (reference sequence).